These T cell receptor beta chains were read from a single sample in a study of somatic mutations in cytotoxic T cells in rheumatoid arthritis. Profiling relied on immunoSEQ multiplex PCR, and the TCRdb table lists in-frame clones only, not all of them. The profile covers 15,000 to 20,000 clones, with 70% to 85% appearing a single time and roughly a fifth taken by the ten largest. Specimen: CD8+ T cells sorted from blood. The receptors derive from an adult with rheumatoid arthritis. The CDR3 runs from the conserved cysteine through the conserved F or W.

TRBV30	TRBJ2-3	15	CAWTKGDRVPDTQYF
TRBV14	TRBJ2-3	17	CASSWTSGDSSTDTQYF
TRBV29-1	TRBJ2-3	14	CSVDRGARADTQYF
TRBV6-5	TRBJ1-1	12	CASSYSNTEAFF
TRBV7-9	TRBJ1-2	13	CASSLDSPRGYTF
TRBV5-4	TRBJ2-7	13	CASSTDTAHEQYF
TRBV15	TRBJ2-2	14	CATSRTGDTGELFF
TRBV10-3	TRBJ2-7	14	CAISESSSSYEQYF
TRBV6-5	TRBJ1-6	15	CASNPMVGGDSPLHF
TRBV4-1	TRBJ1-1	17	CASSQVSWGSLNTEAFF
TRBV19	TRBJ2-4	18	CASSIGSHRESAKNIQYF
TRBV7-9	TRBJ1-1	15	CASSPRQGSFTEAFF
TRBV21-1	TRBJ2-4	18	CASSKLGDRVLGKNIQYF
TRBV7-9	TRBJ1-5	14	CASSPGVSNQPQHF
TRBV4-1	TRBJ1-1	15	CASSQTGEANTEAFF
TRBV13	TRBJ2-3	14	CASSLEAGTDTQYF
TRBV27	TRBJ1-1	17	CASSLMGQTFMNTEAFF
TRBV7-6	TRBJ2-7	16	CASSLQAGASSYEQYF
TRBV5-4	TRBJ2-3	13	CASSQAVTDTQYF
TRBV7-9	TRBJ1-1	14	CASSLGSGYTEAFF
TRBV7-6	TRBJ2-1	16	CASSFPAGGPWNEQFF
TRBV10-3	TRBJ2-7	14	CAISDLGSSYEQYF
TRBV4-1	TRBJ2-7	14	CASSQVLPSYEQYF
TRBV27	TRBJ1-5	15	CASSLTTGANQPQHF
TRBV4-1	TRBJ2-1	14	CASSQDRWDNEQFF
TRBV27	TRBJ2-7	13	CASSPTGSREQYF
TRBV19	TRBJ1-5	14	CASRLGALVQPQHF
TRBV19	TRBJ1-2	15	CASGLGDRSPYGYTF
TRBV12-5	TRBJ2-5	15	CASGPGLYLRETQYF
TRBV4-2	TRBJ2-1	16	CASSQEMTSQYNEQFF
TRBV5-4	TRBJ2-7	16	CASSGASGSVEDEQYF